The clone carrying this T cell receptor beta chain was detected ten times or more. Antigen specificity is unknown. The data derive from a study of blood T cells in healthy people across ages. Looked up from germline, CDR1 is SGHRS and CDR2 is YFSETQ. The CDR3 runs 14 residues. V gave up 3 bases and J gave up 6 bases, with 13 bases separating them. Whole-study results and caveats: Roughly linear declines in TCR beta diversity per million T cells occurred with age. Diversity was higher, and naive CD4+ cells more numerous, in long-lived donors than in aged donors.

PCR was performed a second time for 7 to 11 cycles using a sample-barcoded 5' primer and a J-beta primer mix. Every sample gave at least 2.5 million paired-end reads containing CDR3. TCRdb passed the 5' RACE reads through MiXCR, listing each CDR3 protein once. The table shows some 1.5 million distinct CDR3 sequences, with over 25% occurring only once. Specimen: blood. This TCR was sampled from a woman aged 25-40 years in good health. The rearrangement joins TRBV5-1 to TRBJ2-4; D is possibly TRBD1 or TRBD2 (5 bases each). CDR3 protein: CASSYGTNRNIQYF. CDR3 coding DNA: TGCGCCAGCAGCTACGGGACCAATAGAAACATTCAGTACTTC.